The 7 T cell receptor beta chains reported below all come from one sample, sequenced in a study of T cell responses to AZD1222 COVID-19 vaccine. Clones were sequenced by immunoSEQ multiplex PCR, and TCRdb holds only the in-frame ones, with some missing. The top ten hold around 5% of the sample, which has more than 140,000 clones, around 91% seen once. Specimen: peripheral blood, collected on day 0 of AZD1222 vaccination. Every receptor here comes from an adult in good health.

This clone was recorded once. The chain links TRBV5-1 to TRBJ2-3; D is possibly TRBD1 or TRBD2 (6 bases each). Germline V gene sequence: CDR1 SGHRS, CDR2 YFSETQ. V lost 4 bases to trimming and J lost 6 bases, with 18 bases between them. This CDR3 is 15 amino acids long. The DNA of the CDR3 is TGCGCCAGCAGCCCCCGAGGGGGGTCGGCCGATACGCAGTATTTT. This encodes CASSPRGGSADTQYF.

The chain links TRBV2 to TRBJ2-2, with 9 bases fitting TRBD2. V trimming: 4 bases; J trimming: 6 bases; junction bases outside the gene matches: 9. CDR3 length equals 16 residues. The germline V gene has CDR1 SNHLY and CDR2 FYNNEI. The CDR3 loop is CASSGVGGRAAGELFF. The CDR3 DNA sequence: TGTGCCAGCAGTGGGGTAGGCGGGAGGGCCGCCGGGGAGCTGTTTTTT.

This clone came up a few times. The CDR3 region has the DNA TGTGCCAGCAGCCAAATGCGGGGTAGCTCCTACAATGAGCAGTTCTTC. This translates into CASSQMRGSSYNEQFF. V is TRBV28 and J is TRBJ2-1; D is perhaps TRBD2 (6 bases). The CDR3 has 16 residues. CDR1 is MDHEN and CDR2 is SYDVKM in the germline V gene. Trimming cost V 6 bases and J 0 bases, with 15 bases left between them.

The chain recombines TRBV7-9 with TRBJ2-2; D is ambiguous. CDR1 and CDR2 from the germline V gene are SEHNR and FQNEAQ (reference sequence). CDR3 length: 15 residues. V lost 1 base and J lost 7, with 13 bases in between. As DNA, the CDR3 is TGTGCCAGCAGCTTAGTAAGAGGAACAATCGGGGAGCTGTTTTTT. Encoded protein: CASSLVRGTIGELFF.

This sequence joins TRBV28 and TRBJ2-7, with 8 bases aligning to TRBD1. The CDR3 is made up of 14 amino acids. Germline V gene lookup returns CDR1 MDHEN and CDR2 SYDVKM. V lost 7 bases, J lost 1 base, and 6 bases stayed unmatched. The CDR3 protein is CASTLGQGSYEQYF. The CDR3 DNA reads TGTGCCAGCACCTTAGGACAGGGTTCCTACGAGCAGTACTTC. Based on the CDR3 plus reference TRBV28 and TRBJ2-7, the full variable domain is DVKVTQSSRYLVKRTGEKVFLECVQDMDHENMFWYRQDPGLGLRLIYFSYDVKMKEKGDIPEGYSVSREKKERFSLILESASTNQTSMYLCASTLGQGSYEQYFGPGTRLTVT.

V gene TRBV28 combines with J gene TRBJ2-2; TRBD2 aligns across 7 bases. V gave up 7 bases and J gave up 3 bases; unmatched junction bases: 5. CDR1 and CDR2 from the germline V gene are MDHEN and SYDVKM. The length of the CDR3 is 14 residues. The CDR3 bases are TGTGCCAGCACGGTTCTAGCGGACACCGGGGAGCTGTTTTTT. Its translation is CASTVLADTGELFF.

In the case of this clone: Other DNA sequences within the sample encode an identical CDR3. The J gene is TRBJ1-1, the V gene TRBV28, with D perhaps matching TRBD1 (6 bases). Germline CDR1 is MDHEN and CDR2 is SYDVKM. V was cut by 7 bases and J by 2 bases, with 14 bases left in between. The CDR3 contains 14 residues. The CDR3 loop reads CASTLRGGNTEAFF. The CDR3 DNA follows: TGTGCCAGCACCCTGAGGGGGGGTAACACTGAAGCTTTCTTT.